This entry lists 4 T cell receptor beta chains sequenced from one sample in a study of blood T cells in healthy people across ages. Next came a second PCR, run for about 7 to 12 cycles, which used a sample-barcoded 5' primer along with a J-beta primer mix. TCRdb passed the 5' RACE reads through MiXCR, listing each CDR3 protein once. The sample yields around 990,000 distinct CDR3 sequences, about 25% seen once. This sample was also put to use in a study of T cells of mothers and their children.

The sequenced sample consisted of blood. The receptors originated from a girl aged 2-10 years in good health.

J is TRBJ2-3 and V is TRBV27; D possibly corresponds to TRBD2 (5 bases). Germline CDR1 is MNHEY and CDR2 is SMNVEV (reference sequence). The CDR3 has 14 amino acids. Trimming removed 2 bases from V and 5 bases from J, with 11 bases in between. CDR3 DNA: TGTGCCAGCAGTTTAGGAGGCGCGGTAGATACGCAGTATTTT. This codes for CASSLGGAVDTQYF.

The genes are TRBV2 and TRBJ2-2; TRBD1 matches at 9 bases. Germline-derived CDR1 and CDR2 are SNHLY and FYNNEI. The CDR3 has 14 residues. Trimming at V came to 6 bases and at J to 4 bases, leaving 3 bases not matched to a gene. In DNA, the CDR3 is TGTGCCAGCAGCAGGACAGGGGCCACCGGGGAGCTGTTTTTT. Amino acids: CASSRTGATGELFF.

This clonotype was seen a handful of times. The chain links TRBV20-1 to TRBJ2-5, with 9 bases matching TRBD2. The CDR3 sequence is 17 residues long. CDR1 is DFQATT, CDR2 SNEGSKA, per germline (reference sequence). Unmatched junction bases numbered 13, after V lost 2 bases and J lost 3 bases. The CDR3 reads CSARLSREGVVEETQYF. Written as DNA, the CDR3 is TGCAGTGCTAGATTATCGCGGGAGGGGGTTGTGGAAGAGACCCAGTACTTC.

The chain joins TRBV10-3 to TRBJ2-6; D uncertain. Germline values: CDR1 ENHRY, CDR2 SYGVKD. V lost 3 bases to trimming and J lost 3 bases, with 9 bases between them. The CDR3 sequence is 15 residues long. DNA for the CDR3: TGTGCCATCAGTGACTCCGGAAGTGGGGCCAACGTCCTGACTTTC. It translates to CAISDSGSGANVLTF.